The TCR beta chain under discussion was sequenced for a study of blood T cell repertoires in COVID-19. As for the study in general: Acute and convalescent COVID-19 samples came from the United States, Italy and Spain. Nucleic acid was either cDNA or gDNA, and it came from T cells, B-cell-depleted T cells, or PBMCs.

Trimming removed 4 bases from V and 6 bases from J; junction bases left unmatched: 4. The CDR3 extends over 16 amino acids. From germline, CDR1 is MGHDK and CDR2 SYGVNS. In the authors' methods: Amplification of reference gene primers provided the estimated nucleated cell counts. Clones were sequenced by immunoSEQ multiplex PCR, and TCRdb holds only the in-frame ones, with some missing. The DNA gave D and trimming, while V, J and clone size come from that table. This sample yields roughly 220,000 clones, of which roughly four fifths are seen a single time; 3% belongs to the top ten. This receptor was identified in a woman under 40 who had recovered from COVID-19. Material: peripheral blood. This rearrangement joins TRBV25-1 to TRBJ2-2, with 14 nucleotides matching TRBD2. The CDR3 DNA sequence: TGTGCCAGCAGTGGGCCGACTAGCGGGAGGGCCGGGGAGCTGTTTTTT. It yields the protein CASSGPTSGRAGELFF.